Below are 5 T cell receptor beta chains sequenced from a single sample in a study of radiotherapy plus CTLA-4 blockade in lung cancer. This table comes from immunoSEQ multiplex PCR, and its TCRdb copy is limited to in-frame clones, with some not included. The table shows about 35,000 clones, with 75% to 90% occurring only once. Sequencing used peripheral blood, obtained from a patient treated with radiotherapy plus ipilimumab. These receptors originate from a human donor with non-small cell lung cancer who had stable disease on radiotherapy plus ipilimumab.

As DNA, the CDR3 is TGCAGCGTTGAAGAAGTCGTCCAGGGAGGCACTGAAGCTTTCTTT. It yields the protein CSVEEVVQGGTEAFF. V and J are TRBV29-1 and TRBJ1-1, with a possible D match to TRBD1 (5 bases). This CDR3 has 15 residues. CDR1 SQVTM and CDR2 ANQGSEA come from the germline V gene. Trimming shortened V by 0 bases and J by 4 bases, and 15 bases separated the two germline ends. Full variable domain (missing parts from reference TRBV29-1 and TRBJ1-1): SAVISQKPSRDICQRGTSLTIQCQVDSQVTMMFWYRQQPGQSLTLIATANQGSEATYESGFVIDKFPISRPNLTFSTLTVSNMSPEDSSIYLCSVEEVVQGGTEAFFGQGTRLTVV.

Here the CDR3 DNA reads TGTGCCAGCAGCTCAAATGGGGTGGGTAGCGGGAGTTACAATGAGCAGTTCTTC. It yields the protein CASSSNGVGSGSYNEQFF. The chain employs TRBV7-2 and TRBJ2-1; 9 nucleotides agree with TRBD2. The CDR3 spans 18 residues. Unmatched junction bases numbered 14, after V lost 4 bases and J lost 4 bases. Per the germline V gene, CDR1 is SGHTA and CDR2 is FQGNSA.

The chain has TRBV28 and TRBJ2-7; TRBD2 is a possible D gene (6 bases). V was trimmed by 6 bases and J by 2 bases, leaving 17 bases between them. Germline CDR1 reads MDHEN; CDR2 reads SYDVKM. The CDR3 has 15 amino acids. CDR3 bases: TGTGCCAGCAGGCTTTCCCGGGACTTTGCCTACGAGCAGTACTTC. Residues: CASRLSRDFAYEQYF.

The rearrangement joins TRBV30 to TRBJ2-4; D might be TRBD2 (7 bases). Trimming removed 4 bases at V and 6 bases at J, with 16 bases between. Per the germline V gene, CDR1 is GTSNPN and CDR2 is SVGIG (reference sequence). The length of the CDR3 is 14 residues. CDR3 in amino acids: CAWTRGAGRNIQYF. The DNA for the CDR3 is TGTGCCTGGACCCGGGGGGCTGGGAGAAACATTCAGTACTTC.

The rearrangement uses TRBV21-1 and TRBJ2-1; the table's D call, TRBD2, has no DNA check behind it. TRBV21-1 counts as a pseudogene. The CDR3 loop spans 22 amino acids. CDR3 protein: CASSKSLKVLAGEGISYNEQFF. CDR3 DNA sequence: TGTGCCAGCAGCAAAAGCCTCAAAGTCTTAGCGGGAGAGGGTATCTCCTACAATGAGCAGTTCTTC.